One sample yielded the 30 T cell receptor beta chains listed below, sequenced in a study of blood T cell repertoires in COVID-19. Profiling relied on immunoSEQ multiplex PCR, and the TCRdb table lists in-frame clones only, not all of them. In the table there are 200,000 to 250,000 clones, 85% to 90% of which are singletons. Sequencing used PBMCs or T cells enriched from blood (not recorded which). Receptor source: a woman aged 50 to 60 in a cohort exposed to, infected with or recovered from COVID-19 (not recorded which).

The chain's CDR3 is CAISPQGPTNEKLFF. CDR3 in DNA: TGTGCCATCAGTCCCCAGGGGCCAACTAATGAAAAACTGTTTTTT. The J gene is TRBJ1-4, the V gene TRBV10-3, with D perhaps matching TRBD1 (6 bases). This CDR3 is built from 15 residues. The V end was cut by 5 bases, the J end by 0 bases, with 10 bases between. Germline assignment: CDR1 ENHRY and CDR2 SYGVKD.

V and J are TRBV7-2 and TRBJ2-3; the match to TRBD2 covers 7 bases. Looked up from germline, CDR1 is SGHTA and CDR2 is FQGNSA. J was trimmed by 6 bases and V by 5 bases; bases with no gene match: 8. The CDR3 totals 14 residues. CDR3 DNA: TGTGCCAGCAGCCCCCAGCGGGGCCGGGATACGCAGTATTTT. It is translated as CASSPQRGRDTQYF.

V is TRBV5-4 and J is TRBJ2-7; TRBD2 matches 10 bases. Looked up from germline, CDR1 is SGHNT and CDR2 is YYREEE (reference sequence). The V and J ends lost 2 bases and 2 bases, in that order; junction bases with no gene match: 1. The CDR3 is 14 residues long. The CDR3 protein is CASSFSGGAYEQYF. The CDR3 nucleotides are TGTGCCAGCAGCTTCAGCGGGGGGGCCTACGAGCAGTACTTC.

The rearrangement joins TRBV6-5 to TRBJ2-2; a weak D match, TRBD1 (5 bases). Trimming cost V 5 bases and J 4 bases, with 11 bases left between them. Looked up from germline, CDR1 is MNHEY and CDR2 is SVGAGI. CDR3 length: 14 residues. CDR3 sequence: CASSTRQPTGELFF. The CDR3 DNA reads as TGTGCCAGCAGTACCCGACAGCCCACCGGGGAGCTGTTTTTT.

The chain has TRBV5-6 and TRBJ1-6; D is possibly TRBD1 (5 bases). Germline assignment: CDR1 SGHDT and CDR2 YYEEEE. The CDR3 runs 17 residues. Trimming removed 2 bases from V and 6 bases from J, with 18 bases in between. The CDR3: CASSFFLQGLSNSPLHF. In nucleotides, the CDR3 is TGTGCCAGCAGCTTTTTTTTGCAGGGTCTCTCTAATTCACCCCTCCACTTT.

The rearrangement uses TRBV14 and TRBJ2-1; 14 nucleotides agree with TRBD2. The CDR3 has 18 residues. J lost 0 bases, V lost 0 bases, and 1 base had no gene match. Germline loops: CDR1 SGHDN, CDR2 FVKESK. CDR3 region: CASSQEGTSGSSYNEQFF. DNA of the CDR3: TGTGCCAGCAGCCAAGAGGGGACTAGCGGGAGCTCCTACAATGAGCAGTTCTTC.

This clone was recorded only once. This chain joins TRBV7-2 and TRBJ2-7; TRBD2 matches 8 bases. Germline V gives CDR1 SGHTA, CDR2 FQGNSA. The CDR3 is 13 residues long. V gave up 4 bases and J gave up 2 bases; unmatched junction bases: 1. The CDR3 DNA sequence: TGTGCCAGCAGCTCGGGGGGGCCCTACGAGCAGTACTTC. Translated, it gives CASSSGGPYEQYF.

The V call is TRBV30, the J call TRBJ1-6; 9 bases agree with TRBD1. The CDR3 consists of 12 residues. The ends lost 5 bases at V and 7 bases at J; junction bases unmatched: 0. The germline gives CDR1 GTSNPN, CDR2 SVGIG (reference sequence). The DNA for the CDR3 is TGTGCCTGGGGACAGGGGAATTCACCCCTCCACTTT. Protein: CAWGQGNSPLHF.

The chain couples TRBV10-1 to TRBJ2-1; D call uncertain. This CDR3 has 16 amino acids. Trimming removed 0 bases from V and 0 bases from J, with 9 bases in between. Per the germline V gene, CDR1 is WNHNN and CDR2 is SYGVQD (reference sequence). CDR3 amino acids: CASSESYRFSYNEQFF. In nucleotides, the CDR3 is TGCGCCAGCAGTGAGTCTTACAGATTCTCCTACAATGAGCAGTTCTTC.

The chain combines TRBV19 with TRBJ2-2; 8 bases are shared with TRBD1. Trimming at V came to 5 bases and at J to 4 bases, leaving 12 bases not matched to a gene. Germline V gives CDR1 LNHDA, CDR2 SQIVND (reference sequence). This CDR3 region has 17 residues. For the CDR3, the DNA is TGTGCCAGTAGTGGAGGGACCGGGACAGGCTTCACCGGGGAGCTGTTTTTT. Amino acids: CASSGGTGTGFTGELFF.

This clone was seen more than once but under ten times. The J gene is TRBJ1-4, the V gene TRBV5-5; 8 bases map to TRBD1. With V trimmed by 5 bases and J by 6 bases, 6 bases remained unmatched. Germline lookup yields CDR1 SGHKS and CDR2 YYEKEE (reference sequence). CDR3 length: 14 amino acids. The CDR3 coding sequence is TGTGCCAGCAGTTCCGGACAGGGCTATGAAAAACTGTTTTTT. This sequence encodes CASSSGQGYEKLFF.

The chain has TRBV6-2 or TRBV6-3 and TRBJ1-5; D uncertain. Germline V gives CDR1 MNHEY, CDR2 SVGEGT. CDR3 length: 18 amino acids. Trimming left V 6 bases short and J 0 bases short, with 21 bases between. CDR3 coding DNA: TGTGCCAGCAGCACTAACACACGGGATTACTATAGCAATCAGCCCCAGCATTTT. Amino acid sequence: CASSTNTRDYYSNQPQHF.

The chain uses TRBV27 and TRBJ1-2, with D possibly being TRBD1 (6 bases). There are 16 residues in the CDR3. Germline CDR1 is MNHEY and CDR2 is SMNVEV (reference sequence). V lost 5 bases, J lost 4 bases, and 20 bases lay in between. For the CDR3, the DNA is TGTGCCAGCAGTCCACTGAACAGGGTAGGGACCTATGGCTACACCTTC. The encoded protein is CASSPLNRVGTYGYTF.

The chain links TRBV19 to TRBJ1-4, with 7 positions matching TRBD1. Germline CDR1 and CDR2: LNHDA and SQIVND (reference sequence). J gave up 2 bases and V 6 bases, and 6 bases lay outside the gene matches. CDR3 size: 15 residues. The CDR3 loop is CASSSQGTTNEKLFF. The CDR3 DNA is TGTGCCAGTAGCTCACAGGGGACTACTAATGAAAAACTGTTTTTT.

The chain couples TRBV7-2 to TRBJ2-3, with 9 bases matching TRBD1. CDR3 length: 14 residues. CDR1 and CDR2 (germline): SGHTA, FQGNSA. The V gene end was trimmed by 4 bases and the J gene end by 3 bases; junction bases not matched to a gene: 2. CDR3 loop: CASSWDRETDTQYF. In DNA, the CDR3 is TGTGCCAGCAGCTGGGACAGGGAAACAGATACGCAGTATTTT.

Here the CDR3 reads CAISDLKEEAHQPQHF. The DNA of the CDR3 is TGTGCCATCAGTGACCTTAAGGAGGAGGCTCATCAGCCCCAGCATTTT. The genes are TRBV10-3 and TRBJ1-5; D gene unclear. Trimming pared 3 bases from V and 5 bases from J, leaving 17 bases between. Germline CDR1 and CDR2: ENHRY and SYGVKD. This CDR3 contains 16 residues.

The CDR3, as DNA: TGTGCCACCACAAAGACAGCTGGAAACACCATATATTTT. It yields the protein CATTKTAGNTIYF. The rearrangement uses TRBV2 and TRBJ1-3; TRBD1 is a possible D gene (5 bases). V was pared by 10 bases and J by 2 bases, with 12 bases between. There are 13 residues in the CDR3. Germline assignment: CDR1 SNHLY and CDR2 FYNNEI.

The rearrangement joins TRBV30 to TRBJ2-7, with 11 bases identical to TRBD1. Germline V lookup: CDR1 GTSNPN, CDR2 SVGIG (reference sequence). The V gene end was trimmed by 3 bases and the J gene end by 2 bases; junction bases not matched to a gene: 3. CDR3 size: 14 residues. Here the CDR3 reads CAWSGTGGAYEQYF. DNA of the CDR3: TGTGCCTGGAGCGGGACAGGGGGTGCCTACGAGCAGTACTTC.

This sequence joins TRBV6-8 and TRBJ1-5, with a weak D call TRBD1 (6 bases). CDR1 is MNHGY and CDR2 is SAAAGT in the germline V gene. The V end lost 1 base, the J end lost 0 bases, and 22 bases lay between the germline ends. There are 20 residues in the CDR3. CDR3 DNA: TGTGCCAGCAGTTACTACTACAGGGTTTGTGGACTGCCTAGCAATCAGCCCCAGCATTTT. Translation: CASSYYYRVCGLPSNQPQHF.

CDR3 loop: CASSSQNTGELFF. The CDR3 region has the DNA TGTGCCAGCAGCTCACAGAACACCGGGGAGCTGTTTTTT. The chain joins TRBV3-1 (or the pseudogene TRBV3-2) to TRBJ2-2; no clear D gene. The CDR3 extends over 13 amino acids. V was cut by 5 bases and J by 1 base, with 5 bases left in between. Germline V CDR1 and CDR2: LGHDT, YNNKEL (reference sequence).

V gene TRBV5-1 combines with J gene TRBJ1-2, with 7 nucleotides matching TRBD1. V trimming: 0 bases; J trimming: 7 bases; junction bases outside the gene matches: 6. The germline V gene encodes CDR1 SGHRS and CDR2 YFSETQ. The CDR3 runs to 14 residues. CDR3 coding DNA: TGCGCCAGCAGCTTGGTCCAGGGGGAGCGTGGCTACACCTTC. Amino acids: CASSLVQGERGYTF.

CDR3 residues: CASSQDWLGGGRETQYF. CDR3 DNA: TGCGCCAGCAGCCAAGATTGGTTGGGAGGGGGACGGGAGACCCAGTACTTC. This chain connects TRBV4-1 to TRBJ2-5; a weak D match, TRBD2 (7 bases). V was shortened by 0 bases and J by 5 bases, with 19 bases between the two germline ends. CDR1 is MGHRA, CDR2 YSYEKL, per germline. The CDR3 sequence is 17 residues long.

The sample holds one count of this clone. The J gene is TRBJ1-2, the V gene TRBV9; maybe TRBD1 (5 bases). The germline V gene encodes CDR1 SGDLS and CDR2 YYNGEE. Trimming shortened V by 1 base and J by 6 bases, and 16 bases separated the two germline ends. The CDR3 contains 15 residues. The chain's CDR3 is CASSVQGGLPDGYTF. DNA for the CDR3: TGTGCCAGCAGCGTACAGGGTGGGTTACCGGATGGCTACACCTTC.

The gene calls are TRBV2 and TRBJ2-3; 8 bases match TRBD2. The V gene end was trimmed by 3 bases and the J gene end by 1 base; junction bases not matched to a gene: 6. The CDR3 consists of 16 residues. Germline CDR1 SNHLY, CDR2 FYNNEI. The CDR3 DNA follows: TGTGCCAGCAGTGATGGTCGGGGGGGGCGCACAGATACGCAGTATTTT. It yields the protein CASSDGRGGRTDTQYF.

V usage is TRBV15 and J usage is TRBJ1-4; a weak D match, TRBD1 (5 bases). The CDR3 spans 14 residues. Germline V gene sequence: CDR1 LNHNV, CDR2 YYDKDF (reference sequence). V dropped 5 bases and J dropped 2 bases, with 9 bases sitting between them. The CDR3 DNA is TGTGCCACCAGCCTGGGACTGACTAATGAAAAACTGTTTTTT. Amino acids: CATSLGLTNEKLFF.

The chain employs TRBV27 and TRBJ1-2; 10 bases match TRBD1. The CDR3 sequence is 14 residues long. Germline CDR1 MNHEY, CDR2 SMNVEV (reference sequence). J gave up 2 bases and V 7 bases, and 4 bases lay outside the gene matches. The DNA of the CDR3 is TGTGCCAGCACCCCGACAGGGGGCAACTATGGCTACACCTTC. It specifies CASTPTGGNYGYTF.

The chain combines TRBV5-4 with TRBJ1-6; no clear D gene. Germline lookup yields CDR1 SGHNT and CDR2 YYREEE (reference sequence). Trimming removed 0 bases at V and 7 bases at J, with 8 bases between. This CDR3 contains 14 residues. The CDR3 region has the DNA TGTGCCAGCAGCTTGGGACGGGGAAATTCACCCCTCCACTTT. It yields the protein CASSLGRGNSPLHF.

J is TRBJ2-7 and V is TRBV5-6, with 7 bases that match TRBD1. Germline CDR1 is SGHDT and CDR2 is YYEEEE. The CDR3 loop spans 16 amino acids. Germline trimming cut 4 bases from V and 3 bases from J; bases unmatched to any gene: 13. CDR3 region: CASSPLTGQGFYEQYF. In DNA, the CDR3 is TGTGCCAGCAGCCCCTTGACAGGGCAAGGCTTCTACGAGCAGTACTTC. The complete variable domain, with remaining parts taken from reference TRBV5-6 and TRBJ2-7, reads DAGVTQSPTHLIKTRGQQVTLRCSPKSGHDTVSWYQQALGQGPQFIFQYYEEEERQRGNFPDRFSGHQFPNYSSELNVNALLLGDSALYLCASSPLTGQGFYEQYFGPGTRLTVT.

This chain uses TRBV4-3 with TRBJ2-2; 11 bases map to TRBD2. J lost 3 bases, V lost 0 bases, and 12 bases had no gene match. Germline V gene sequence: CDR1 LGHNA, CDR2 YSLEER. This CDR3 has 20 residues. In DNA form, the CDR3 reads TGCGCCAGCAGCCAAGACTCTGCAACTAGCGGGGGCCTACACACCGGGGAGCTGTTTTTT. The encoded protein is CASSQDSATSGGLHTGELFF.

The chain links TRBV11-3 to TRBJ2-7; no clear D gene. Germline V gives CDR1 SGHNT, CDR2 YENEEA. V lost 1 base to trimming and J lost 2 bases, with 6 bases between them. This CDR3 contains 13 residues. Here the CDR3 reads CASSLAGAYEQYF. The CDR3 nucleotides read TGTGCCAGCAGCTTAGCAGGTGCCTACGAGCAGTACTTC.